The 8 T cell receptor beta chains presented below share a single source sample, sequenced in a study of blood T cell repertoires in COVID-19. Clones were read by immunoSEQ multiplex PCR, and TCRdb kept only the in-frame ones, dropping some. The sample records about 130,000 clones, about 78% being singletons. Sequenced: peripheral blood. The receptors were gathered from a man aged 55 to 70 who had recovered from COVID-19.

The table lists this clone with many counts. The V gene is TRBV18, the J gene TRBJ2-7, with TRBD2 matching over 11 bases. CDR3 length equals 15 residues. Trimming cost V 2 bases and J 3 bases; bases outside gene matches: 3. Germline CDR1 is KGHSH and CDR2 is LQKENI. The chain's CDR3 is CASSPLAGGLYEQYF. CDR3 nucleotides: TGTGCCAGCTCACCATTAGCGGGGGGGCTCTACGAGCAGTACTTC.

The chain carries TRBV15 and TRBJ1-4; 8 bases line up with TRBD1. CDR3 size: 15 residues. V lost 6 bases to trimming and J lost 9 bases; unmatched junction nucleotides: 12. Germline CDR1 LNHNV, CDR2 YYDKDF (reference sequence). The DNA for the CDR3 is TGTGCCACCAGTCTAGATACCGGGACAGGCAAAAAACTGTTTTTT. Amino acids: CATSLDTGTGKKLFF.

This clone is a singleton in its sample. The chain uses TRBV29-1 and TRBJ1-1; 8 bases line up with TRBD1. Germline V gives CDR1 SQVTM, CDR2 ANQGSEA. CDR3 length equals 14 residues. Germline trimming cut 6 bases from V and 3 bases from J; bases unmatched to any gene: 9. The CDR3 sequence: CSVLFTGGYTEAFF. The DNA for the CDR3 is TGCAGCGTCCTATTTACAGGGGGTTACACTGAAGCTTTCTTT.

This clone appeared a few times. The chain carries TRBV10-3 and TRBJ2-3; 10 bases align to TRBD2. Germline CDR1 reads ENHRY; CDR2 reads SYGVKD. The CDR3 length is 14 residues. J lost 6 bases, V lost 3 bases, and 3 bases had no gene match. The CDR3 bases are TGTGCCATCAGTGAAGGTAGCGGGAGGGATACGCAGTATTTT. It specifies CAISEGSGRDTQYF.

CDR3: CASLTDYNEKLFF. CDR3 DNA sequence: TGTGCCAGCCTAACCGACTATAATGAAAAACTGTTTTTT. The rearrangement joins TRBV6-5 to TRBJ1-4; no firm D call. Trimming left V 8 bases short and J 4 bases short, with 11 bases between. CDR3 length: 13 amino acids. CDR1 and CDR2 from the germline V gene are MNHEY and SVGAGI.

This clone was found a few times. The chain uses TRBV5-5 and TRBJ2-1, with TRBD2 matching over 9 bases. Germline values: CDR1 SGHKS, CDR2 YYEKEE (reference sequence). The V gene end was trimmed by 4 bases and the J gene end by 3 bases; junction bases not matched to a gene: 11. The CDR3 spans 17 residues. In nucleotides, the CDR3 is TGTGCCAGCAGCCAATCGTACAGCGGGGGGCGCTACAATGAGCAGTTCTTC. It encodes CASSQSYSGGRYNEQFF.

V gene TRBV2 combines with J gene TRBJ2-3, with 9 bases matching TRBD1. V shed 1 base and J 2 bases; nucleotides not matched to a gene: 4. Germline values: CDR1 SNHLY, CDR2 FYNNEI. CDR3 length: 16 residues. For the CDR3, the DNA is TGTGCCAGCAGTGAAGGCGGACAGGGGCCCACAGATACGCAGTATTTT. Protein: CASSEGGQGPTDTQYF.

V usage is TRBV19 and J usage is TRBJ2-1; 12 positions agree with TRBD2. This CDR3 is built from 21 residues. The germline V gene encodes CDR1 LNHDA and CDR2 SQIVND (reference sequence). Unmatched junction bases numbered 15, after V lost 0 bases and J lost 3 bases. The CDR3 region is CASSIDSGTSGSRGLYNEQFF. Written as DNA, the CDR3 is TGTGCCAGTAGTATAGATTCTGGGACTAGCGGGTCTAGAGGGCTCTACAATGAGCAGTTCTTC.